This T cell receptor beta chain was sequenced for a study of cytomegalovirus exposure and HLA in healthy donors. This CDR3 comprises 13 residues. Germline V gives CDR1 SGHAT, CDR2 FQNNGV. V was trimmed by 2 bases and J by 2 bases, leaving 4 bases between them. Measured with immunoSEQ multiplex PCR; TCRdb has only the in-frame clones, and not every one. The profile shows some 150,000 clones, 87% of them singletons. Sequenced: PBMCs. The chain combines TRBV11-2 with TRBJ2-1; no reliable D call. The TCR sequence derives from a man aged 18-30 years in good health and CMV-seropositive. The CDR3: CASSLNTYNEQFF. CDR3 in DNA: TGTGCCAGCAGCTTAAACACCTACAATGAGCAGTTCTTC.